Below, one T cell receptor (beta chain) is given with its context. The data are from a study of blood T cell repertoires in COVID-19. Study information: COVID-19 samples collected from the United States, Italy and Spain covered acute and convalescent phases. PBMCs, B-cell-depleted T cells, or T cells provided the cDNA or gDNA that made up the material.

Generated by immunoSEQ multiplex PCR, the TCRdb table keeps only in-frame clones and is missing some. The sample lists hundreds of thousands of clones, around four fifths seen once, with approximately 9% in the top ten. CDR3 length equals 14 residues. Germline CDR1 is MGHDK and CDR2 is SYGVNS. Trimming pared 5 bases from V and 1 base from J, leaving 11 bases between. V usage is TRBV25-1 and J usage is TRBJ2-5; a weak D match, TRBD2 (6 bases). Sequencing was performed on peripheral blood. The source of this sequence is a woman between 50 and 59 years old who had recovered from COVID-19. CDR3 amino acids: CASSQRGSQETQYF. Here the CDR3 DNA reads TGTGCCAGCAGTCAACGGGGGTCCCAAGAGACCCAGTACTTC.